The clone carrying this T cell receptor (beta chain) was observed at least ten times. TCRdb used MiXCR to reprocess the 5' RACE reads, holding one entry per CDR3 protein. The repertoire has around 40,000 distinct CDR3 sequences, approximately 6.1% of them found once; the top ten carry 4.5% to 5.5%. This sample stems from a study of early T cells in non-severe SARS-CoV-2 infection. The CDR3 is 14 amino acids. Germline CDR1 reads MDHEN; CDR2 reads SYDVKM. The J segment lost 0 bases and the V segment lost 3 bases, leaving 2 bases of the junction unmatched. The chain is built from TRBV28 and TRBJ2-7, with 7 bases matching TRBD2. This TCR was sampled from an adult who was a healthcare worker with PCR-confirmed SARS-CoV-2 infection or an uninfected control (not recorded which). The sequenced sample was whole blood. The CDR3 sequence: CASSLPGGSYEQYF. CDR3 sequence (DNA): TGTGCCAGCAGTTTGCCGGGAGGCTCCTACGAGCAGTACTTC.